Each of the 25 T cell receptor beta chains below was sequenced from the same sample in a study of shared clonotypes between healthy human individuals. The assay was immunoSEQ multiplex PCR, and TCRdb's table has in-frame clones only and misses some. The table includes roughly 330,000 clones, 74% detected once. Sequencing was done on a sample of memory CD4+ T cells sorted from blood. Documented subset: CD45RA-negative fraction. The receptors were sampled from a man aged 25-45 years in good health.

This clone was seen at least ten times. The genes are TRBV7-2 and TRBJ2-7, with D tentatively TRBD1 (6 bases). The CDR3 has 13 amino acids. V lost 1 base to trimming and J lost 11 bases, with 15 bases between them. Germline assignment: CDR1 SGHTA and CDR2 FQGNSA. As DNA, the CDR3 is TGTGCCAGCAGCTTAGGACAGGCCCGGTTGGAGTACTTC. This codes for CASSLGQARLEYF.

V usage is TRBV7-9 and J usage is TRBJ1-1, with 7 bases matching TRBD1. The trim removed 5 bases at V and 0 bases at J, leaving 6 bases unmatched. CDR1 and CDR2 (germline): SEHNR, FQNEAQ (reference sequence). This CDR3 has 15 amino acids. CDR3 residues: CASSPRGAMNTEAFF. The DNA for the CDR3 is TGTGCCAGCAGCCCCAGGGGGGCGATGAACACTGAAGCTTTCTTT.

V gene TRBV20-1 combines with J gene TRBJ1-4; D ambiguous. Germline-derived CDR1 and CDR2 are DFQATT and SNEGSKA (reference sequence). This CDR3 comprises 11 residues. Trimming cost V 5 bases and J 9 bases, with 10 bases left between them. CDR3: CSAFLGKKLFF. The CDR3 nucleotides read TGCAGTGCTTTTTTGGGGAAAAAACTGTTTTTT.

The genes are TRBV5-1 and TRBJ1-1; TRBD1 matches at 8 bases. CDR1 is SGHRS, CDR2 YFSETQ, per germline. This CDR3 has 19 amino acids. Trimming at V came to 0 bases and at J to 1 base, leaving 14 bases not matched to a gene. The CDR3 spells CASSLARAISGGENTEAFF. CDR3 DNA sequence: TGCGCCAGCAGCTTGGCCAGGGCTATATCAGGGGGCGAGAACACTGAAGCTTTCTTT. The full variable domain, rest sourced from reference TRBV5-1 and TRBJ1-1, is KAGVTQTPRYLIKTRGQQVTLSCSPISGHRSVSWYQQTPGQGLQFLFEYFSETQRNKGNFPGRFSGRQFSNSRSEMNVSTLELGDSALYLCASSLARAISGGENTEAFFGQGTRLTVV.

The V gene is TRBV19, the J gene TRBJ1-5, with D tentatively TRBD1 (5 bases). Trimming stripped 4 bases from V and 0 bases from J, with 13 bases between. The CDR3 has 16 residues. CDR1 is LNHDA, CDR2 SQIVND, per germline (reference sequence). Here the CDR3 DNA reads TGTGCCAGTAGTAACGACAGCCCATATAGCAATCAGCCCCAGCATTTT. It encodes CASSNDSPYSNQPQHF.

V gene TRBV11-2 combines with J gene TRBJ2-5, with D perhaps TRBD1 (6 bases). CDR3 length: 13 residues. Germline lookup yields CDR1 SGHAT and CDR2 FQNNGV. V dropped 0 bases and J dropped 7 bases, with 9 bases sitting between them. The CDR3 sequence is CASSLDLQGTQYF. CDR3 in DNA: TGTGCCAGCAGCTTAGATCTACAGGGGACCCAGTACTTC. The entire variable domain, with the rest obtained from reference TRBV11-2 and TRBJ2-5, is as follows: EAGVAQSPRYKIIEKRQSVAFWCNPISGHATLYWYQQILGQGPKLLIQFQNNGVVDDSQLPKDRFSAERLKGVDSTLKIQPAKLEDSAVYLCASSLDLQGTQYFGPGTRLLVL.

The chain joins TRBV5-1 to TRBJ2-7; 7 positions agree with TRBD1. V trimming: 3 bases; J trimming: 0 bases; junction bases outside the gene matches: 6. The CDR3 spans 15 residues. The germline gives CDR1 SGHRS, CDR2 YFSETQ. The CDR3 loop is CASSSGTVNSYEQYF. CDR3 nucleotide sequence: TGCGCCAGCAGCTCGGGGACAGTCAACTCCTACGAGCAGTACTTC.

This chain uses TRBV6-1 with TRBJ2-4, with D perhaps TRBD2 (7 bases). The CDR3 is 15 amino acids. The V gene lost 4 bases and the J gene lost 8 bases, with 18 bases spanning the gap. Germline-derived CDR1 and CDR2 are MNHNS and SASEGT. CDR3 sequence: CASSGLLGGQDIQYF. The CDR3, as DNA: TGTGCCAGCAGTGGACTACTCGGGGGGCAGGACATTCAGTACTTC.

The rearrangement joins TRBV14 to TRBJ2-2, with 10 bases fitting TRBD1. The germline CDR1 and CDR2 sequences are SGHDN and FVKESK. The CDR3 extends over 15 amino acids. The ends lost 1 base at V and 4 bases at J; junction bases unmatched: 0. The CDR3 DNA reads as TGTGCCAGCAGCCAAGGGACAGGGGGCACCGGGGAGCTGTTTTTT. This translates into CASSQGTGGTGELFF. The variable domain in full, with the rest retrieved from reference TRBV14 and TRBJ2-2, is EAGVTQFPSHSVIEKGQTVTLRCDPISGHDNLYWYRRVMGKEIKFLLHFVKESKQDESGMPNNRFLAERTGGTYSTLKVQPAELEDSGVYFCASSQGTGGTGELFFGEGSRLTVL.

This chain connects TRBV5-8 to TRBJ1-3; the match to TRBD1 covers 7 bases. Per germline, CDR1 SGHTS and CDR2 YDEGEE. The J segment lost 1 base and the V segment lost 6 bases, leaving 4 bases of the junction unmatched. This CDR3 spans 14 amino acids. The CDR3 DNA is TGTGCCAGCAACAGGGGCAATTCTGGAAACACCATATATTTT. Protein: CASNRGNSGNTIYF.

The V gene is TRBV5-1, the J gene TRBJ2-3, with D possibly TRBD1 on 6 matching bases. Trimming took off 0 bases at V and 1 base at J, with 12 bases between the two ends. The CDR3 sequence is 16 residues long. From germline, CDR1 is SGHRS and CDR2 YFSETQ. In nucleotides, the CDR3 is TGCGCCAGCAGCTTGGCCGGGGCAGGGGGCACAGATACGCAGTATTTT. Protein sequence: CASSLAGAGGTDTQYF. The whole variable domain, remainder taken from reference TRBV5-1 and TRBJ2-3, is KAGVTQTPRYLIKTRGQQVTLSCSPISGHRSVSWYQQTPGQGLQFLFEYFSETQRNKGNFPGRFSGRQFSNSRSEMNVSTLELGDSALYLCASSLAGAGGTDTQYFGPGTRLTVL.

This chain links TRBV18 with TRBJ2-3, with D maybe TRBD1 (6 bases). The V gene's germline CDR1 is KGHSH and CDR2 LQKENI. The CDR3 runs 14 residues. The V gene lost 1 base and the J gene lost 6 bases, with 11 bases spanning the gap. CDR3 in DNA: TGTGCCAGCTCACCACGGCAGGGGACGGATACGCAGTATTTT. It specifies CASSPRQGTDTQYF. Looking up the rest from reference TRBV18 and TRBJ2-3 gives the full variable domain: NAGVMQNPRHLVRRRGQEARLRCSPMKGHSHVYWYRQLPEEGLKFMVYLQKENIIDESGMPKERFSAEFPKEGPSILRIQQVVRGDSAAYFCASSPRQGTDTQYFGPGTRLTVL.

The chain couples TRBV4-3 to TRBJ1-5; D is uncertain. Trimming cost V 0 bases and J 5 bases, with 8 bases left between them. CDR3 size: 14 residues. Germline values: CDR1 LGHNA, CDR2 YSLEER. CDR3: CASSQDSLYQPQHF. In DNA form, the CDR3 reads TGCGCCAGCAGCCAAGATAGTCTTTATCAGCCCCAGCATTTT.

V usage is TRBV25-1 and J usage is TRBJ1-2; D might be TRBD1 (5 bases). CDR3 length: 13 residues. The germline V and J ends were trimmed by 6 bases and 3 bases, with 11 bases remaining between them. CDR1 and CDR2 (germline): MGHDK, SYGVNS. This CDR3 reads CASRGDGYYGYTF. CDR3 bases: TGTGCCAGCAGGGGGGACGGTTACTATGGCTACACCTTC.

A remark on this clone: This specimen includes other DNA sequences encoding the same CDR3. CDR3 in amino acids: CASSLVGSTDTQYF. The CDR3 bases are TGTGCCAGCAGCTTAGTAGGAAGCACAGATACGCAGTATTTT. V usage is TRBV11-2 and J usage is TRBJ2-3; D is ambiguous. The CDR3 consists of 14 residues. Germline CDR1 SGHAT, CDR2 FQNNGV. Between the trimmed V and J ends, which lost 1 base and 0 bases, there was a span of 5 bases.

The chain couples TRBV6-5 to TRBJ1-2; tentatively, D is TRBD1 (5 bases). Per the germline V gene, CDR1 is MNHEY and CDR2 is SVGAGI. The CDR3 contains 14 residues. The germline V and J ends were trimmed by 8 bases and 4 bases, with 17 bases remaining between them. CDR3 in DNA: TGTGCCAGCCTAGCCACCTCGACAGCCTATGGCTACACCTTC. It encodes CASLATSTAYGYTF.

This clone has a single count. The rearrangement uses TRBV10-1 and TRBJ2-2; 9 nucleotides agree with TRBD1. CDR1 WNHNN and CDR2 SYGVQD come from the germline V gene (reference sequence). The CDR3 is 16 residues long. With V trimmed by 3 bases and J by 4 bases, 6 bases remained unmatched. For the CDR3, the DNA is TGCGCCAGCAGTGATGGACAGGGGCGGCGCACCGGGGAGCTGTTTTTT. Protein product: CASSDGQGRRTGELFF.

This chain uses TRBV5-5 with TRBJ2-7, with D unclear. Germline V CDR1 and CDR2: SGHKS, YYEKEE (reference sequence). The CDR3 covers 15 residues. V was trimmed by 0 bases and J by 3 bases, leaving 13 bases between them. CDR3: CASSLADKYYYEQYF. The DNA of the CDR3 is TGTGCCAGCAGCTTGGCGGATAAATACTACTACGAGCAGTACTTC.

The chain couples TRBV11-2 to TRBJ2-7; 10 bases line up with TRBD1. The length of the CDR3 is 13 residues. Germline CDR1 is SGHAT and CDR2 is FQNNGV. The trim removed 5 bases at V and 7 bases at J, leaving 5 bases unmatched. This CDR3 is CASSQGQGREQYF. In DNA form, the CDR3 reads TGTGCCAGCAGCCAGGGACAGGGGCGTGAGCAGTACTTC. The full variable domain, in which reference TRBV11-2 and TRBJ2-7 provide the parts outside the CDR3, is EAGVAQSPRYKIIEKRQSVAFWCNPISGHATLYWYQQILGQGPKLLIQFQNNGVVDDSQLPKDRFSAERLKGVDSTLKIQPAKLEDSAVYLCASSQGQGREQYFGPGTRLTVT.

The CDR3 DNA follows: TGTGCCAGCAGCTTATACGCCAGGAGAGTGGAGGGCTACACCTTC. Translation gives CASSLYARRVEGYTF. The chain joins TRBV11-2 to TRBJ1-2; D gene ambiguous. V was shortened by 2 bases and J by 8 bases, with 18 bases between the two germline ends. The germline CDR1 and CDR2 sequences are SGHAT and FQNNGV. The CDR3 is 15 residues long.

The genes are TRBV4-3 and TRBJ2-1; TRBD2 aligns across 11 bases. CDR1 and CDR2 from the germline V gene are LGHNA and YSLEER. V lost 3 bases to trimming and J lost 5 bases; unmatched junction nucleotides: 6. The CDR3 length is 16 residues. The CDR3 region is CASSQSRLAGNNEQFF. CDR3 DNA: TGCGCCAGCAGCCAGTCCCGACTAGCGGGGAACAATGAGCAGTTCTTC.

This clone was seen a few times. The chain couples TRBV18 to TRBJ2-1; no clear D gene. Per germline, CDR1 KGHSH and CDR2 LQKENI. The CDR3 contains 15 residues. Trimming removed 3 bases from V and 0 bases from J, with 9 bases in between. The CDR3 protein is CASSPSVASYNEQFF. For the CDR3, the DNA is TGTGCCAGCTCACCTTCTGTGGCCTCCTACAATGAGCAGTTCTTC.

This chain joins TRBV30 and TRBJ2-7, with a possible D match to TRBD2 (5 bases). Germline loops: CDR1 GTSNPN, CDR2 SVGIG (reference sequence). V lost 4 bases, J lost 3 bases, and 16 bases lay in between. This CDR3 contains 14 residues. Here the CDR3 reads CAWTPGVWGYEQYF. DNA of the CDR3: TGTGCCTGGACCCCCGGGGTATGGGGCTACGAGCAGTACTTC.

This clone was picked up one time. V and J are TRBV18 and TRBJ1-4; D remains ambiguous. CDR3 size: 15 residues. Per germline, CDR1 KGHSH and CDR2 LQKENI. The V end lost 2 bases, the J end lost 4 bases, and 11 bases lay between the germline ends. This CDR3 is CASSPITGGNEKLFF. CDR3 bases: TGTGCCAGCTCACCAATTACCGGAGGTAATGAAAAACTGTTTTTT.

The CDR3 sequence is CAISESTWANQETQYF. The CDR3 DNA sequence: TGTGCCATCAGTGAGTCGACTTGGGCTAATCAAGAGACCCAGTACTTC. The chain has TRBV10-3 and TRBJ2-5; D not certain. The V and J ends lost 0 bases and 2 bases respectively, with 13 bases between them. The CDR3 spans 16 residues. Looked up from germline, CDR1 is ENHRY and CDR2 is SYGVKD.